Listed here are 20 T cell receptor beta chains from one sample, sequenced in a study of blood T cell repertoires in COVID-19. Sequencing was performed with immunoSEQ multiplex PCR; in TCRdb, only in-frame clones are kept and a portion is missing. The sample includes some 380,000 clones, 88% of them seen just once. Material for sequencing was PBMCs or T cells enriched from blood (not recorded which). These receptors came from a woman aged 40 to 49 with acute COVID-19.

The CDR3 bases are TGTGCCAGCAGCCCGGGACTGCGGGAGACCCAGTACTTC. Its protein is CASSPGLRETQYF. The chain employs TRBV5-6 and TRBJ2-5, with D possibly TRBD2 on 6 matching bases. Looked up from germline, CDR1 is SGHDT and CDR2 is YYEEEE. V was cut by 4 bases and J by 5 bases, with 12 bases left in between. CDR3 length equals 13 residues. Looking up the rest from reference TRBV5-6 and TRBJ2-5 gives the full variable domain: DAGVTQSPTHLIKTRGQQVTLRCSPKSGHDTVSWYQQALGQGPQFIFQYYEEEERQRGNFPDRFSGHQFPNYSSELNVNALLLGDSALYLCASSPGLRETQYFGPGTRLLVL.

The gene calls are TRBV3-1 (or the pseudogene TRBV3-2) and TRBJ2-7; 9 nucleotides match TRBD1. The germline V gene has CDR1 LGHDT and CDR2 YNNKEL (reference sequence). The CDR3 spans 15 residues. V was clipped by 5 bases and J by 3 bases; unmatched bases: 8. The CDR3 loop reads CASSGRGQGSYEQYF. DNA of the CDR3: TGTGCCAGCAGCGGGAGGGGACAGGGTAGCTACGAGCAGTACTTC.

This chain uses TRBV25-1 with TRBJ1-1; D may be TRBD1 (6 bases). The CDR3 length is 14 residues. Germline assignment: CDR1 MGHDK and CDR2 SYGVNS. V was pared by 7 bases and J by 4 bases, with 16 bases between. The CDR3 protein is CASKQQGRGTEAFF. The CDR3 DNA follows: TGTGCCAGCAAACAACAGGGCAGGGGCACTGAAGCTTTCTTT. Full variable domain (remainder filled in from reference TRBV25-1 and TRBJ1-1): EADIYQTPRYLVIGTGKKITLECSQTMGHDKMYWYQQDPGMELHLIHYSYGVNSTEKGDLSSESTVSRIRTEHFPLTLESARPSHTSQYLCASKQQGRGTEAFFGQGTRLTVV.

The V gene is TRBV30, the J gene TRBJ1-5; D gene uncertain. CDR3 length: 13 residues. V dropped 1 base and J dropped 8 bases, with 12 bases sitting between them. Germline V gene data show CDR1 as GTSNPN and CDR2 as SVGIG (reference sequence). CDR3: CAWSGTEFEPQHF. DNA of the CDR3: TGTGCCTGGAGTGGGACTGAATTTGAGCCCCAGCATTTT.

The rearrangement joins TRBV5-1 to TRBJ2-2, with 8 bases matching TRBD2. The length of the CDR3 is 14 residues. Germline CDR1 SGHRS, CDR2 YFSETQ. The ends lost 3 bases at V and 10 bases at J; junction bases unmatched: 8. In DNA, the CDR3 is TGCGCCAGCAGCTCCGGGGGGGGCCGTGAGGAGCTGTTTTTT. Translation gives CASSSGGGREELFF.

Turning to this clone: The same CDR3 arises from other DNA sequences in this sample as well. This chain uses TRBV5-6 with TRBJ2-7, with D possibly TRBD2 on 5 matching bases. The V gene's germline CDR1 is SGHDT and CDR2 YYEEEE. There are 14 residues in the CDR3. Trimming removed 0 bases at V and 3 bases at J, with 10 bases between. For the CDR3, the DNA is TGTGCCAGCAGCTTGGGGACGGAGGTCTACGAGCAGTACTTC. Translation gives CASSLGTEVYEQYF.

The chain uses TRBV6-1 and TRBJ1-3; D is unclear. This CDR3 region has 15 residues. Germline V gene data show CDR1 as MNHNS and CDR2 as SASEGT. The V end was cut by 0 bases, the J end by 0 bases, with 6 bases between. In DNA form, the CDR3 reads TGTGCCAGCAGTGAAGCCCCCTCCTCTGGAAACACCATATATTTT. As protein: CASSEAPSSGNTIYF.

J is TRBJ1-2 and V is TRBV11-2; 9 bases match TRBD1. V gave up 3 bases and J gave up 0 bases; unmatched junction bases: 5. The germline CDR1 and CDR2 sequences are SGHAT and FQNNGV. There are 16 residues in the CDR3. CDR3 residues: CASSLGQGFSNYGYTF. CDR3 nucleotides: TGTGCCAGCAGCTTGGGACAGGGATTCTCTAACTATGGCTACACCTTC.

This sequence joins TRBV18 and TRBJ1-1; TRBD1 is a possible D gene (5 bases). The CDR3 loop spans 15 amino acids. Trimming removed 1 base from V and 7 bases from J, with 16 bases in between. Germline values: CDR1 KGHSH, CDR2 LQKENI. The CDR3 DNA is TGTGCCAGCTCACCACTAGGCACCACAGGTAATGAAGCTTTCTTT. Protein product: CASSPLGTTGNEAFF.

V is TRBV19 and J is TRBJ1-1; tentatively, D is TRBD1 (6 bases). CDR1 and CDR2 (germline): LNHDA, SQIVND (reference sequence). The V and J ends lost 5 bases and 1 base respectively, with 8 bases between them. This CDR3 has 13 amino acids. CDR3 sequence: CASSQGRNTEAFF. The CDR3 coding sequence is TGTGCCAGTAGTCAGGGGCGGAACACTGAAGCTTTCTTT.

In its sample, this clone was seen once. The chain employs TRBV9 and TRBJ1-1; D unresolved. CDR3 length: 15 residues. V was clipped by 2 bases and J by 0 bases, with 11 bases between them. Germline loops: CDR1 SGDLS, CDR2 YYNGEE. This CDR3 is CASSVGNRMNTEAFF. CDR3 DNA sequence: TGTGCCAGCAGCGTCGGGAACAGAATGAACACTGAAGCTTTCTTT.

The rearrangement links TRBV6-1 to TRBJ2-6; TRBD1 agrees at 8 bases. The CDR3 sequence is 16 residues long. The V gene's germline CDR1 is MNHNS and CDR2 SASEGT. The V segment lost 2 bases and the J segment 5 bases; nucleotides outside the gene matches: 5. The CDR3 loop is CASSEFDRGRANVLTF. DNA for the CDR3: TGTGCCAGCAGTGAATTCGACAGGGGCCGGGCCAACGTCCTGACTTTC.

Here the CDR3 reads CATQQGTGIYYEQYF. The DNA of the CDR3 is TGTGCCACCCAGCAGGGGACGGGGATCTACTACGAGCAGTACTTC. The rearrangement uses TRBV15 and TRBJ2-7, with a possible D match to TRBD1 (6 bases). V was shortened by 8 bases and J by 3 bases, with 20 bases between the two germline ends. The CDR3 loop spans 15 amino acids. Per the germline V gene, CDR1 is LNHNV and CDR2 is YYDKDF (reference sequence).

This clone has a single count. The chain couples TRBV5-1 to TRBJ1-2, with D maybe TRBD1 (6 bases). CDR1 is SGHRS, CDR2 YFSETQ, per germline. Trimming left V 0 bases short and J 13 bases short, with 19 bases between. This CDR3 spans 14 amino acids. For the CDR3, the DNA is TGCGCCAGCAGCTTGGGCCTGACAGGCAGCCTCGCCACCTTC. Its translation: CASSLGLTGSLATF.

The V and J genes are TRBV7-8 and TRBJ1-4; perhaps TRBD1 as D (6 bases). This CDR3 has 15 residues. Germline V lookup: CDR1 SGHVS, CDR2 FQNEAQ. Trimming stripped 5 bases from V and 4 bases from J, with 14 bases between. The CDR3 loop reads CASSPRGASNEKLFF. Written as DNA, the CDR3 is TGTGCCAGCAGCCCCCGGGGGGCTAGTAATGAAAAACTGTTTTTT.

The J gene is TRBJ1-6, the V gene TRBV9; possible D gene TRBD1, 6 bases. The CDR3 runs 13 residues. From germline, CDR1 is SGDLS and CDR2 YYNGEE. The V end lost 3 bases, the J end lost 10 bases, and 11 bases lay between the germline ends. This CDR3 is CASSAQGSSPLHF. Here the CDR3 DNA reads TGTGCCAGCAGCGCTCAGGGGAGCTCACCCCTCCACTTT.

The CDR3 loop is CASSPGAAPPPDTQYF. CDR3 DNA sequence: TGTGCCAGCAGCCCAGGGGCCGCGCCCCCCCCAGATACGCAGTATTTT. The chain carries TRBV2 and TRBJ2-3, with TRBD1 as a possible D gene (6 bases). Trimming shortened V by 6 bases and J by 4 bases, and 20 bases separated the two germline ends. CDR3 length equals 16 residues. Germline CDR1 and CDR2: SNHLY and FYNNEI.

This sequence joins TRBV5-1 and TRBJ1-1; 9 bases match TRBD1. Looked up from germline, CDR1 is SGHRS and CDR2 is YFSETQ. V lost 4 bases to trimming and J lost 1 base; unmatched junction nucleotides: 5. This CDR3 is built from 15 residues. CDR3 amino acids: CASSPGGQGNTEAFF. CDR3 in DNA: TGCGCCAGCAGCCCGGGGGGACAGGGGAACACTGAAGCTTTCTTT.

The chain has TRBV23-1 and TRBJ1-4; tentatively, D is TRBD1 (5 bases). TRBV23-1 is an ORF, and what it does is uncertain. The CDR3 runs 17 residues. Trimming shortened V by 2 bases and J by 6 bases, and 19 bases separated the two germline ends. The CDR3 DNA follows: TGCGCCAGCAGTCAAGCGGAACCAGGGATGCTTGATGAAAAACTGTTTTTT. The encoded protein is CASSQAEPGMLDEKLFF.

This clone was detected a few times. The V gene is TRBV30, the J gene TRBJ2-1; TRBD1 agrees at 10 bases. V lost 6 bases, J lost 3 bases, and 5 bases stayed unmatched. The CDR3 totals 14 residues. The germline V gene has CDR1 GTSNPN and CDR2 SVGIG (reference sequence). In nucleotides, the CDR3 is TGTGCCTGCTACCGGGACAGGGGCTACAATGAGCAGTTCTTC. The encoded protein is CACYRDRGYNEQFF.